The 20 T cell receptor beta chains below all came from one sample that was sequenced in a study of response to subunit inactivated influenza vaccine. TCRdb redid the calling of the RT-PCR reads with MiXCR, one entry per CDR3 protein. The data show some 640,000 distinct CDR3 sequences, over 11% seen once. The sequences come from PBMCs from blood, collected approximately 15 days before vaccination. These receptors were collected from a man aged 50 to 60 who received an inactivated influenza vaccine.

This clonotype has just a few counts. The V and J genes are TRBV10-3 and TRBJ2-1; TRBD1 matches at 8 bases. Germline values: CDR1 ENHRY, CDR2 SYGVKD. The junction had 7 bases not matched to a gene; V was cut back by 8 bases and J by 4 bases. The CDR3 has 14 residues. DNA of the CDR3: TGTGCCATCCAAGGACAGGGCTCGTACAATGAGCAGTTCTTC. It encodes CAIQGQGSYNEQFF.

This clonotype was observed at least ten times. The rearrangement joins TRBV7-9 to TRBJ1-6, with D uncertain. Germline loops: CDR1 SEHNR, CDR2 FQNEAQ (reference sequence). With 4 bases removed from V and 0 bases from J, the gap between germline ends came to 13 bases. This CDR3 region has 17 residues. CDR3 sequence: CASSSSVGSSYNSPLHF. In DNA, the CDR3 is TGTGCCAGCAGCTCGAGCGTGGGATCCTCCTATAATTCACCCCTCCACTTT. Together with reference TRBV7-9 and TRBJ1-6, the CDR3 gives the full variable domain: DTGVSQNPRHKITKRGQNVTFRCDPISEHNRLYWYRQTLGQGPEFLTYFQNEAQLEKSRLLSDRFSAERPKGSFSTLEIQRTEQGDSAMYLCASSSSVGSSYNSPLHFGNGTRLTVT.

This clonotype was detected a few times. V usage is TRBV20-1 and J usage is TRBJ1-5; a possible D gene is TRBD1 (5 bases). CDR1 is DFQATT and CDR2 is SNEGSKA in the germline V gene (reference sequence). V lost 2 bases, J lost 6 bases, and 20 bases lay in between. CDR3 length: 16 residues. CDR3 bases: TGCAGTGCTAGACCGAGACAGAGATTGACAATTCAGCCCCAGCATTTT. This codes for CSARPRQRLTIQPQHF.

This clonotype was seen more than once but under ten times. J is TRBJ1-1 and V is TRBV5-1; D is uncertain. CDR3 size: 16 residues. Between the trimmed V and J ends, which lost 0 bases and 0 bases, there was a span of 12 bases. Germline V gene sequence: CDR1 SGHRS, CDR2 YFSETQ. The CDR3 loop reads CASSLEGTLMNTEAFF. CDR3 coding DNA: TGCGCCAGCAGCTTGGAGGGAACACTTATGAACACTGAAGCTTTCTTT.

This clonotype was seen at least ten times. The rearrangement uses TRBV4-3 and TRBJ2-1; D gene uncertain. CDR1 LGHNA and CDR2 YSLEER come from the germline V gene. V was clipped by 0 bases and J by 2 bases, with 11 bases between them. The CDR3 sequence is 16 residues long. The CDR3, as DNA: TGCGCCAGCAGCCAAGAGAATAGCTTAACCTACAATGAGCAGTTCTTC. Translation: CASSQENSLTYNEQFF.

This chain joins TRBV20-1 and TRBJ2-1; 8 bases are a match to TRBD2. CDR1 is DFQATT and CDR2 is SNEGSKA in the germline V gene (reference sequence). Losses at the gene ends were 3 bases for V and 5 bases for J; bases not matched to a gene: 9. CDR3 length: 15 amino acids. In DNA, the CDR3 is TGCAGTGCTAGTGACTTAGCGGGACCCCACAATGAGCAGTTCTTC. Encoded protein: CSASDLAGPHNEQFF.

Details on this clonotype: The DNA is left out, because the CDR3 cannot be placed on it with certainty; the CDR3 is given as TCRdb lists it. The rearrangement joins TRBV20-1 to TRBJ2-7; TRBD1 is the table's D call and was not checked against the DNA. Germline V CDR1 and CDR2: DFQATT, SNEGSKA (reference sequence). The length of the CDR3 is 14 amino acids, counting both ends. CDR3 sequence: CSLKGAQYFGEQYF.

V gene TRBV23-1 combines with J gene TRBJ1-3; no reliable D call. TRBV23-1 is noted as an ORF with a role that remains uncertain. The CDR3 runs 16 residues. Trimming cost V 0 bases and J 3 bases, with 12 bases left between them. The CDR3 here is CASSQSKDTVGNTIYF. DNA of the CDR3: TGCGCCAGCAGTCAATCAAAAGACACAGTTGGAAACACCATATATTTT.

This rearrangement joins TRBV2 to TRBJ2-5, with D perhaps TRBD2 (5 bases). This CDR3 is 14 amino acids long. Germline loops: CDR1 SNHLY, CDR2 FYNNEI. Trimming cost V 6 bases and J 0 bases, with 11 bases left between them. This CDR3 is CASSRPSNQETQYF. CDR3 sequence (DNA): TGTGCCAGCAGCCGCCCTAGCAACCAAGAGACCCAGTACTTC.

The chain recombines TRBV12-3 or TRBV12-4 with TRBJ2-5, with D perhaps TRBD2 (5 bases). Deletions cut 2 bases from V and 0 bases from J, with 10 bases between. There are 15 residues in the CDR3. The CDR3 region has the DNA TGTGCCAGCAGTTTATACTCGGGGAACCAAGAGACCCAGTACTTC. It encodes CASSLYSGNQETQYF.

The gene calls are TRBV6-1 and TRBJ2-5; D is uncertain. Looked up from germline, CDR1 is MNHNS and CDR2 is SASEGT. V lost 1 base to trimming and J lost 4 bases, with 10 bases between them. The length of the CDR3 is 14 residues. The CDR3: CASSEGRRIETQYF. The CDR3, as DNA: TGTGCCAGCAGTGAAGGGCGCAGGATAGAGACCCAGTACTTC.

The chain recombines TRBV11-3 with TRBJ2-3, with 9 bases lining up with TRBD1. CDR1 and CDR2 (germline): SGHNT, YENEEA. Trimming cost V 5 bases and J 5 bases; bases outside gene matches: 5. The CDR3 sequence is 14 residues long. The CDR3: CASSLRDREDTQYF. The CDR3, as DNA: TGTGCCAGCAGCCTCCGGGACAGGGAAGATACGCAGTATTTT.

At least ten counts were recorded for this clonotype. The rearrangement uses TRBV6-2 or TRBV6-3 and TRBJ2-7; D unresolved. Trimming pared 4 bases from V and 2 bases from J, leaving 21 bases between. The V gene's germline CDR1 is MNHEY and CDR2 SVGEGT. This CDR3 has 17 amino acids. This CDR3 reads CASSFNPISRIAYEQYF. CDR3 coding DNA: TGTGCCAGCAGTTTCAACCCAATTTCCAGGATCGCCTACGAGCAGTACTTC.

This clonotype was seen a handful of times. This chain's CDR3 is CAWMSEWAPEAFF. CDR3 DNA: TGTGCCTGGATGTCCGAATGGGCCCCTGAAGCTTTCTTT. This rearrangement joins TRBV30 to TRBJ1-1, with D unresolved. This CDR3 spans 13 amino acids. Trimming took off 4 bases at V and 6 bases at J, with 15 bases between the two ends. The germline V gene has CDR1 GTSNPN and CDR2 SVGIG (reference sequence).

This clonotype has a count of ten or more. This chain links TRBV4-1 with TRBJ2-7; D gene unclear. V was trimmed by 1 base and J by 2 bases, leaving 21 bases between them. The CDR3 is made up of 18 amino acids. CDR1 and CDR2 (germline): MGHRA, YSYEKL. CDR3 sequence: CASSQVLSSAVPAYEQYF. The CDR3 DNA reads TGCGCCAGCAGCCAAGTTCTATCTTCGGCAGTTCCAGCCTACGAGCAGTACTTC.

This clonotype was detected many times. This rearrangement joins TRBV20-1 to TRBJ1-6; D not certain. Germline assignment: CDR1 DFQATT and CDR2 SNEGSKA (reference sequence). V lost 5 bases, J lost 8 bases, and 13 bases lay in between. The CDR3 extends over 13 amino acids. The CDR3 sequence: CSAVNEGYSPLHF. CDR3 sequence (DNA): TGCAGTGCTGTAAATGAGGGATATTCACCCCTCCACTTT.

The gene calls are TRBV11-1 and TRBJ2-6; 9 bases map to TRBD1. With V trimmed by 4 bases and J by 4 bases, 14 bases remained unmatched. The CDR3 is made up of 19 amino acids. Per germline, CDR1 SGHAT and CDR2 FQDESV (reference sequence). For the CDR3, the DNA is TGTGCCAGCAGCTGGCGCAATAGGGACAGGGAGGCCGGGGCCAACGTCCTGACTTTC. Its translation is CASSWRNRDREAGANVLTF. Drawing the rest from reference TRBV11-1 and TRBJ2-6, the complete variable domain is EAEVAQSPRYKITEKSQAVAFWCDPISGHATLYWYRQILGQGPELLVQFQDESVVDDSQLPKDRFSAERLKGVDSTLKIQPAELGDSAMYLCASSWRNRDREAGANVLTFGAGSRLTVL.

This rearrangement joins TRBV4-2 to TRBJ2-1; 7 positions agree with TRBD2. The CDR3 runs to 14 residues. CDR1 is LGHNA and CDR2 is YNFKEQ in the germline V gene. V shed 8 bases, J shed 4 bases, and the junction held 8 bases outside the gene matches. CDR3 region: CASSRDYQYNEQFF. The CDR3 DNA is TGTGCCAGCTCCCGGGACTACCAATACAATGAGCAGTTCTTC.

This clonotype was picked up a small number of times. The CDR3, as DNA: TGTGCCAGCAGCCCCTTAATAGGGGAGGCCGAGACCCAGTACTTC. Translation gives CASSPLIGEAETQYF. The chain links TRBV3-1 to TRBJ2-5, with a weak D call TRBD2 (6 bases). Trimming removed 4 bases at V and 5 bases at J, with 17 bases between. The germline V gene has CDR1 LGHDT and CDR2 YNNKEL (reference sequence). The CDR3 has 15 residues.

V is TRBV4-3 and J is TRBJ2-2, with D perhaps matching TRBD2 (6 bases). Germline V gene data show CDR1 as LGHNA and CDR2 as YSLEER. The V and J ends lost 2 bases and 4 bases respectively, with 17 bases between them. CDR3 size: 17 residues. The CDR3 DNA is TGCGCCAGCAGCCAACAACAAGGGCGGCGGGGCACCGGGGAGCTGTTTTTT. It codes for CASSQQQGRRGTGELFF.